These 23 T cell receptor beta chains were sequenced from one sample in a study of blood T cell repertoires in COVID-19. The data were produced by immunoSEQ multiplex PCR, yet TCRdb's version contains in-frame clones alone and is incomplete. The sample has fewer than 250,000 clones, approximately 80% seen once. Sequencing was done on a sample of peripheral blood. These TCRs come from a woman in her 50s with acute or convalescent COVID-19.

V usage is TRBV7-2 and J usage is TRBJ1-1; 8 bases match TRBD1. The length of the CDR3 is 16 residues. Germline trimming cut 3 bases from V and 0 bases from J; bases unmatched to any gene: 6. From germline, CDR1 is SGHTA and CDR2 FQGNSA. Here the CDR3 reads CASSLIMTGVNTEAFF. The CDR3 region has the DNA TGTGCCAGCAGCTTGATTATGACAGGGGTGAACACTGAAGCTTTCTTT.

This chain joins TRBV6-5 and TRBJ1-5, with D unclear. Germline lookup yields CDR1 MNHEY and CDR2 SVGAGI. This CDR3 contains 12 residues. V was cut by 7 bases and J by 2 bases, with 6 bases left in between. The CDR3: CASTTGNQPQHF. As DNA, the CDR3 is TGTGCCAGCACTACCGGCAATCAGCCCCAGCATTTT.

The V and J genes are TRBV29-1 and TRBJ1-1; tentatively, D is TRBD1 (6 bases). CDR1 and CDR2 from the germline V gene are SQVTM and ANQGSEA. Between the trimmed V and J ends, which lost 4 bases and 0 bases, there was a span of 12 bases. CDR3 length: 14 residues. The CDR3 protein is CSVGLRQVNTEAFF. As DNA, the CDR3 is TGCAGCGTTGGTCTTAGACAGGTGAACACTGAAGCTTTCTTT.

This clone came up a few times. This chain uses TRBV4-1 with TRBJ1-5; D remains ambiguous. Trimming removed 1 base at V and 5 bases at J, with 12 bases between. The CDR3 is 15 amino acids. Per germline, CDR1 MGHRA and CDR2 YSYEKL. The CDR3 here is CASSQVGSRDQPQHF. The CDR3 bases are TGCGCCAGCAGCCAAGTGGGATCGAGGGATCAGCCCCAGCATTTT.

The chain has TRBV11-2 and TRBJ1-3, with TRBD1 identical over 7 bases. The germline CDR1 and CDR2 sequences are SGHAT and FQNNGV. The CDR3 has 17 residues. The junction had 10 bases not matched to a gene; V was cut back by 1 base and J by 4 bases. CDR3 in amino acids: CASSLGQGRVYGNTIYF. The CDR3 DNA follows: TGTGCCAGCAGCTTAGGACAGGGCCGTGTATACGGAAACACCATATATTTT.

The CDR3 here is CASSSRLAGVGNEQFF. The CDR3 region has the DNA TGTGCCAGCAGCTCCCGGCTAGCGGGAGTAGGAAATGAGCAGTTCTTC. This chain joins TRBV28 and TRBJ2-1, with 10 nucleotides matching TRBD2. The CDR3 is 16 amino acids. With 6 bases clipped from V and 7 bases from J, the junction kept 12 bases outside the gene matches. Germline V CDR1 and CDR2: MDHEN, SYDVKM.

The V call is TRBV6-5, the J call TRBJ2-7, with D perhaps TRBD1 (5 bases). V shed 7 bases and J shed 4 bases, with 20 bases lying between them. Germline V gives CDR1 MNHEY, CDR2 SVGAGI. There are 15 residues in the CDR3. The DNA of the CDR3 is TGTGCCAGCACGAGGACACCCTCAAATCAATACGAGCAGTACTTC. Encoded protein: CASTRTPSNQYEQYF.

This sequence joins TRBV5-6 and TRBJ2-5; possible D gene TRBD1, 6 bases. Trimming left V 1 base short and J 1 base short, with 14 bases between. Germline CDR1 and CDR2: SGHDT and YYEEEE. The CDR3 covers 16 residues. This CDR3 reads CASSLRGSAAQETQYF. In nucleotides, the CDR3 is TGTGCCAGCAGCTTGAGGGGGTCTGCGGCCCAAGAGACCCAGTACTTC.

As regards this clone: Distinct nucleotide sequences in the sample also encode this CDR3. The genes are TRBV28 and TRBJ1-3, with 9 positions matching TRBD1. Germline trimming cut 6 bases from V and 0 bases from J; bases unmatched to any gene: 3. The germline V gene encodes CDR1 MDHEN and CDR2 SYDVKM. This CDR3 is 15 amino acids long. This chain's CDR3 is CASSSTGGSGNTIYF. CDR3 nucleotide sequence: TGTGCCAGCAGCTCGACAGGGGGCTCTGGAAACACCATATATTTT.

The chain couples TRBV28 to TRBJ2-1, with 8 bases lining up with TRBD2. This CDR3 has 16 residues. After removal of 6 bases from V and 9 bases from J, the junction contained 16 bases not matched to a gene. Germline CDR1 is MDHEN and CDR2 is SYDVKM. The CDR3 DNA is TGTGCCAGCAGCAACCGAAATAGCGGGACCGCGGGTGAGCAGTTCTTC. It codes for CASSNRNSGTAGEQFF.

This clone was detected a few times. J is TRBJ1-5 and V is TRBV14; D is undetermined. Per germline, CDR1 SGHDN and CDR2 FVKESK. V shed 5 bases and J shed 9 bases, with 11 bases lying between them. The CDR3 sequence is 12 residues long. The CDR3 spells CASSERGAPQHF. The CDR3, as DNA: TGTGCCAGCAGCGAAAGAGGCGCGCCCCAGCATTTT.

V is TRBV4-2 and J is TRBJ2-7, with TRBD2 matching 8 bases. There are 15 residues in the CDR3. Germline V gives CDR1 LGHNA, CDR2 YNFKEQ. Trimming took 2 bases from V and 0 from J; bases not matched to a gene: 3. As DNA, the CDR3 is TGTGCCAGCAGCCAACCCACTAGCGGCTCCTACGAGCAGTACTTC. Amino acid sequence: CASSQPTSGSYEQYF.

The J gene is TRBJ2-7, the V gene TRBV5-6; TRBD2 matches 12 bases. J gave up 4 bases and V 5 bases, and 7 bases lay outside the gene matches. Germline assignment: CDR1 SGHDT and CDR2 YYEEEE. This CDR3 comprises 15 residues. CDR3 nucleotides: TGTGCCAGCAGGCCACTAGCGGGGGGATCATACGAGCAGTACTTC. Residues: CASRPLAGGSYEQYF.

In this sample, this clone turned up a few times. The V call is TRBV28, the J call TRBJ1-2; 8 nucleotides line up with TRBD1. CDR1 MDHEN and CDR2 SYDVKM come from the germline V gene. The CDR3 contains 13 residues. After removal of 6 bases from V and 5 bases from J, the junction contained 5 bases not matched to a gene. CDR3 DNA sequence: TGTGCCAGCAGGATGAACAGGGGGTATGGCTACACCTTC. Translating gives CASRMNRGYGYTF.

The chain is built from TRBV15 and TRBJ1-1; D ambiguous. CDR3 size: 15 residues. Trimming removed 0 bases at V and 5 bases at J, with 13 bases between. Looked up from germline, CDR1 is LNHNV and CDR2 is YYDKDF (reference sequence). The CDR3 DNA reads as TGTGCCACCAGCAGAGATTTAGCCGCCAGAACTGAAGCTTTCTTT. This codes for CATSRDLAARTEAFF.

The chain carries TRBV3-1 (or the pseudogene TRBV3-2) and TRBJ1-6; a possible D gene is TRBD1 (6 bases). V dropped 5 bases and J dropped 8 bases, with 19 bases sitting between them. Germline V gene lookup returns CDR1 LGHDT and CDR2 YNNKEL (reference sequence). The CDR3 extends over 16 amino acids. DNA of the CDR3: TGTGCCAGCAGCATGGGGGGGGGCGTCTGGGATTCACCCCTCCACTTT. Its translation: CASSMGGGVWDSPLHF.

This sequence joins TRBV18 and TRBJ1-1; D remains ambiguous. The CDR3 is 13 amino acids. With 6 bases removed from V and 1 base from J, the gap between germline ends came to 9 bases. Germline V lookup: CDR1 KGHSH, CDR2 LQKENI. DNA of the CDR3: TGTGCCAGCTCGGAGAGTCGGAACACTGAAGCTTTCTTT. This codes for CASSESRNTEAFF.

CDR3: CASSAGEQYF. The DNA of the CDR3 is TGTGCCAGCAGCGCGGGCGAGCAGTACTTC. The gene calls are TRBV28 and TRBJ2-7; the D gene is possibly TRBD2 (5 bases). The germline gives CDR1 MDHEN, CDR2 SYDVKM. V gave up 6 bases and J gave up 6 bases, with 6 bases separating them. The CDR3 spans 10 residues.

The V and J genes are TRBV19 and TRBJ2-1; tentative D call: TRBD1 (6 bases). Trimming cost V 1 base and J 10 bases, with 14 bases left between them. The CDR3 runs 14 residues. CDR1 is LNHDA and CDR2 is SQIVND in the germline V gene (reference sequence). CDR3: CASSIAQGWGEQFF. CDR3 nucleotides: TGTGCCAGTAGTATAGCTCAGGGGTGGGGGGAGCAGTTCTTC.

V and J are TRBV6-5 and TRBJ2-6; D is perhaps TRBD1 (5 bases). V lost 0 bases and J lost 4, with 10 bases in between. In germline, CDR1 is MNHEY, CDR2 SVGAGI. The CDR3 spans 16 residues. The CDR3: CASSYSIGAGANVLTF. CDR3 in DNA: TGTGCCAGCAGTTACTCGATAGGGGCCGGGGCCAACGTCCTGACTTTC.

This chain joins TRBV6-4 and TRBJ2-7; a weak D match, TRBD1 (6 bases). This CDR3 spans 13 amino acids. Germline CDR1 and CDR2: MRHNA and SNTAGT. Trimming removed 6 bases from V and 6 bases from J, with 15 bases in between. CDR3 sequence reads: CASSLDSGLEQYF. CDR3 bases: TGTGCCAGCAGCTTGGACAGTGGCCTCGAGCAGTACTTC.

The chain has TRBV5-4 and TRBJ2-2, with a possible D match to TRBD1 (5 bases). Germline CDR1 and CDR2: SGHNT and YYREEE (reference sequence). The CDR3 length is 15 residues. Trimming took off 4 bases at V and 4 bases at J, with 14 bases between the two ends. This chain's CDR3 is CASSRDSFGTGELFF. CDR3 DNA sequence: TGTGCCAGCAGCCGTGACAGTTTCGGCACCGGGGAGCTGTTTTTT.

This CDR3 reads CASTSRDIKASPLHF. The CDR3 nucleotides read TGTGCCTCCACGTCCCGGGACATCAAAGCCTCACCCCTCCACTTT. The rearrangement uses TRBV30 and TRBJ1-6, with D perhaps matching TRBD1 (6 bases). The CDR3 spans 15 residues. The ends were cut back, 7 bases at V and 10 bases at J, with 23 bases in the middle. In germline, CDR1 is GTSNPN, CDR2 SVGIG (reference sequence).